This TCR beta chain was sequenced during a study of cytomegalovirus exposure and HLA in healthy donors. Produced via immunoSEQ multiplex PCR; TCRdb's table is partial and in-frame only. The repertoire has 150,000 or so clones, over 80% of them found once; the top ten carry about 2.3%. The validation cohort, a group of over a hundred subjects, included the donors and was separate from the roughly 620-subject first cohort. As to this clone: Its specificity is not known.

Study-level points and caveats: The study labeled roughly 160 TCR beta chains cytomegalovirus-associated. The classifier reportedly diagnosed cytomegalovirus status with high sensitivity and specificity. There were three CMV-associated chains whose specificity for CMV antigens was confirmed in vitro.

This CDR3 is built from 13 residues. The germline V gene has CDR1 SGHVS and CDR2 FNYEAQ. The V end was cut by 6 bases, the J end by 5 bases, with 14 bases between. This TCR was sampled from a man aged 25-40 years in good health and CMV-seropositive. The material sequenced was PBMCs. The J gene is TRBJ2-7, the V gene TRBV7-6, with D perhaps matching TRBD2 (6 bases). As DNA, the CDR3 is TGTGCCAGCAGATCTAGCGCTAGGGACGAGCAGTACTTC. Encoded protein: CASRSSARDEQYF.